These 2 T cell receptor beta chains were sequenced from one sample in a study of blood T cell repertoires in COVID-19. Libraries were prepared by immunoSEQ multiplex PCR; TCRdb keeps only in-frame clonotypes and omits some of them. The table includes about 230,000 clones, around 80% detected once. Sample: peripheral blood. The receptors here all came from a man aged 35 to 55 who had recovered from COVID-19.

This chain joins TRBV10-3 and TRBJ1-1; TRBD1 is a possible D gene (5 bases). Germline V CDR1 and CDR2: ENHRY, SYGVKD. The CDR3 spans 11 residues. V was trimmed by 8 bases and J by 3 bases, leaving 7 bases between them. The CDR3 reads CAIGGDTEAFF. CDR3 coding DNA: TGTGCCATCGGGGGGGACACTGAAGCTTTCTTT.

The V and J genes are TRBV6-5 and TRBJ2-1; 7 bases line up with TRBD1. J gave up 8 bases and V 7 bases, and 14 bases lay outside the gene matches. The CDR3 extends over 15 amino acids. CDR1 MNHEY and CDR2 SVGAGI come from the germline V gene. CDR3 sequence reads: CASNKQGSYGDEQFF. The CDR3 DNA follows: TGTGCCAGCAATAAACAGGGGTCTTATGGCGATGAGCAGTTCTTC.